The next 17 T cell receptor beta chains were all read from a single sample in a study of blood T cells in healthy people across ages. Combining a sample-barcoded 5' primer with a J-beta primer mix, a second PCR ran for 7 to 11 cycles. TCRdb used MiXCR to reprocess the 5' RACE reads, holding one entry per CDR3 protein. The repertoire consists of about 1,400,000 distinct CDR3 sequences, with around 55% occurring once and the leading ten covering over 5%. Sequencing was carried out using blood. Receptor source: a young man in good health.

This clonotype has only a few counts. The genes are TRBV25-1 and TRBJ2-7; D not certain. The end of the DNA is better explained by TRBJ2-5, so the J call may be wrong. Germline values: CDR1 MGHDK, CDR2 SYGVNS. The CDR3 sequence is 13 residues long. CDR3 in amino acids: CASSVWGGETQYF. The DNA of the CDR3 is TGTGCCAGCAGTGTATGGGGTGGGGAGACCCAGTACTTC.

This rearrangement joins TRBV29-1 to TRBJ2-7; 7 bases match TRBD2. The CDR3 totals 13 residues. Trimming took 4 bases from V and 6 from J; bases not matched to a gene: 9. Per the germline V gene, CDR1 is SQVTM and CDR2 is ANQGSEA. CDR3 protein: CSVGESGNGEQYF. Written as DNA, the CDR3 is TGCAGCGTTGGCGAAAGCGGGAATGGCGAGCAGTACTTC.

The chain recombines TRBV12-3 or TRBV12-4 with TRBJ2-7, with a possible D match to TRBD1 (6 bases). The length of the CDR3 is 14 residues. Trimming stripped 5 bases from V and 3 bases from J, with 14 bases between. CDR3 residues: CASSRSTGYYEQYF. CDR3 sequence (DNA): TGTGCCAGCAGTCGTTCGACAGGATACTACGAGCAGTACTTC.

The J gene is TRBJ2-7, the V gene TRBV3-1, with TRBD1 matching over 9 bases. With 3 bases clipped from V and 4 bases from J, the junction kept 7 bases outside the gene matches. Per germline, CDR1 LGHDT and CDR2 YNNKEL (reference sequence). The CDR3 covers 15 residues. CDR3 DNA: TGTGCCAGCAGCCAGGGACAGGGAATGTTTTACGAGCAGTACTTC. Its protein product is CASSQGQGMFYEQYF.

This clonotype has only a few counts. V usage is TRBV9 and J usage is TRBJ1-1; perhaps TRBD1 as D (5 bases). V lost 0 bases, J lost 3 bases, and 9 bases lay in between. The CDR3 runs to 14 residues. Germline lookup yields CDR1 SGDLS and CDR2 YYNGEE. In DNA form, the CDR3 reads TGTGCCAGCAGCGTAGGAGGCAGGGACACTGAAGCTTTCTTT. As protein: CASSVGGRDTEAFF.

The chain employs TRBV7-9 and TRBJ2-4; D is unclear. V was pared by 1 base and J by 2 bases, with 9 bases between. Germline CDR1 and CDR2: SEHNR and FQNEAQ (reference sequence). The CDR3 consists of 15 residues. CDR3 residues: CASSLVLETKNIQYF. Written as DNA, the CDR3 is TGTGCCAGCAGCTTAGTGTTGGAGACCAAAAACATTCAGTACTTC. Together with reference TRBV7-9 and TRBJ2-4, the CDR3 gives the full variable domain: DTGVSQNPRHKITKRGQNVTFRCDPISEHNRLYWYRQTLGQGPEFLTYFQNEAQLEKSRLLSDRFSAERPKGSFSTLEIQRTEQGDSAMYLCASSLVLETKNIQYFGAGTRLSVL.

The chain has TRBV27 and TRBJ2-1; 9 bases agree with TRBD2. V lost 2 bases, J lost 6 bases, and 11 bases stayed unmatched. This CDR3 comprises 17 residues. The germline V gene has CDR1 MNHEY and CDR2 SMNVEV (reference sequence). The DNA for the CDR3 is TGTGCCAGCAGTTTACTGGGCGGGAGGGTAGCGATCAATGAGCAGTTCTTC. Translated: CASSLLGGRVAINEQFF.

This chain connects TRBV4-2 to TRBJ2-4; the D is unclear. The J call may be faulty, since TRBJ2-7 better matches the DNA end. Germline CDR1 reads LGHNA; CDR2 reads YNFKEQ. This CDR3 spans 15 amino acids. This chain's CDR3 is CASSQEADSTYEQYF. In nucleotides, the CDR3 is TGTGCCAGCAGCCAAGAGGCAGACTCTACCTACGAGCAGTACTTC.

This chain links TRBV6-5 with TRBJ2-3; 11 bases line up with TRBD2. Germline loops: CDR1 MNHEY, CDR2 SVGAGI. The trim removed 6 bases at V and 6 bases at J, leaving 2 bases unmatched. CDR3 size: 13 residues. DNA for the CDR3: TGTGCCAGCAGGGTAGCGGGGGGGGATACGCAGTATTTT. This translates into CASRVAGGDTQYF.

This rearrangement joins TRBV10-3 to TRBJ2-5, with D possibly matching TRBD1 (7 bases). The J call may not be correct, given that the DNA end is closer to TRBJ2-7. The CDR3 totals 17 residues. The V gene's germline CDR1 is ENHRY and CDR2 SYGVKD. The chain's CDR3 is CAISEPRGVRGQGEQYF. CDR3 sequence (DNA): TGTGCCATCAGTGAGCCGCGGGGCGTGAGGGGGCAAGGCGAGCAGTACTTC.

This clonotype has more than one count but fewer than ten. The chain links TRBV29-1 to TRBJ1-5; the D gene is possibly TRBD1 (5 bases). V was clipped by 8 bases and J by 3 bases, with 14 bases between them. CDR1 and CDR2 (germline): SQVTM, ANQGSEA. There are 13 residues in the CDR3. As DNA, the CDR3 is TGCAGCTACACGGTAGGGGACAATCAGCCCCAGCATTTT. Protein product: CSYTVGDNQPQHF. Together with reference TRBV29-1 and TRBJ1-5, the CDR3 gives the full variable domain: SAVISQKPSRDICQRGTSLTIQCQVDSQVTMMFWYRQQPGQSLTLIATANQGSEATYESGFVIDKFPISRPNLTFSTLTVSNMSPEDSSIYLCSYTVGDNQPQHFGDGTRLSIL.

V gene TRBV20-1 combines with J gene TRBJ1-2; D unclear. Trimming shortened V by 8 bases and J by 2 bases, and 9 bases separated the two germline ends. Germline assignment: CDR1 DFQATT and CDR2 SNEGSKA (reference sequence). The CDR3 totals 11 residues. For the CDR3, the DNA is TGCAGTCCCCAGAAAAACTATGGCTACACCTTC. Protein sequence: CSPQKNYGYTF.

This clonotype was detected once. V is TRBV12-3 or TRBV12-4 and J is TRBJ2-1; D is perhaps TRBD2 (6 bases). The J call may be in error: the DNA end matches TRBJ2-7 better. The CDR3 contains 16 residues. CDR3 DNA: TGTGCCAGCAGCTCCGCGGGGACTTCCCTTTACAATGAGCAGTACTTC. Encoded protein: CASSSAGTSLYNEQYF.

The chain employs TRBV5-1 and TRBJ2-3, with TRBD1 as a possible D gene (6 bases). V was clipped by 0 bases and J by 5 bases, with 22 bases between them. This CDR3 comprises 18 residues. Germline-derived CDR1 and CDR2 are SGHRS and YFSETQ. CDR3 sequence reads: CASSLASFGTHDQDTQYF. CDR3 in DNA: TGCGCCAGCAGCTTGGCCAGTTTTGGGACACACGATCAAGATACGCAGTATTTT.

The CDR3 DNA is TGCGCCAGCAGCCAAGAACGGGAACGGGGGAAGCGGTACTTC. Translated: CASSQERERGKRYF. The chain uses TRBV4-1 and TRBJ2-4, with D perhaps TRBD2 (6 bases). CDR1 and CDR2 (germline): MGHRA, YSYEKL. CDR3 length equals 14 residues. V was shortened by 0 bases and J by 15 bases, with 18 bases between the two germline ends.

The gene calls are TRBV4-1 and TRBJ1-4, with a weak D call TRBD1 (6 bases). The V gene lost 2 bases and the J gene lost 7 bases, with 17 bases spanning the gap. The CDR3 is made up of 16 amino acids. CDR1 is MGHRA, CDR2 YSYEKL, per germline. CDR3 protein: CASSQPTGGQREKLFF. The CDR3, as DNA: TGCGCCAGCAGCCAACCCACCGGGGGGCAACGTGAAAAACTGTTTTTT.

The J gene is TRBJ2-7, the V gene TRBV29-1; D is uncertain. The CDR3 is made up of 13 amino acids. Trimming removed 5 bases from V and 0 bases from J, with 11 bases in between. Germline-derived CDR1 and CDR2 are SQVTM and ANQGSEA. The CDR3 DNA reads TGCAGCGTTATGAAGCAAAACTCCTACGAGCAGTACTTC. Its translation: CSVMKQNSYEQYF.